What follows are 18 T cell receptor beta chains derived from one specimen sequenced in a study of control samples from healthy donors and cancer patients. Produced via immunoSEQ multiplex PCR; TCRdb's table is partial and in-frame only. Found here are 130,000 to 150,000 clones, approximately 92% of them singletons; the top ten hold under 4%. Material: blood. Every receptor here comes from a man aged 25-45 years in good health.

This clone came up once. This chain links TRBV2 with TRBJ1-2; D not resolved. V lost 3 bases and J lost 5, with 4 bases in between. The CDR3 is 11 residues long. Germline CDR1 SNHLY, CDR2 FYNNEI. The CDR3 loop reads CASSDRYGYTF. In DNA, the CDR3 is TGTGCCAGCAGTGACCGGTATGGCTACACCTTC.

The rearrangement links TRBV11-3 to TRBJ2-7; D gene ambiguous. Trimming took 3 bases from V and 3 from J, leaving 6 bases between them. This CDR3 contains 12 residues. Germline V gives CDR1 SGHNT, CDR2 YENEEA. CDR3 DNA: TGTGCCAGCAGCTTCGACGGCTACGAGCAGTACTTC. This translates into CASSFDGYEQYF.

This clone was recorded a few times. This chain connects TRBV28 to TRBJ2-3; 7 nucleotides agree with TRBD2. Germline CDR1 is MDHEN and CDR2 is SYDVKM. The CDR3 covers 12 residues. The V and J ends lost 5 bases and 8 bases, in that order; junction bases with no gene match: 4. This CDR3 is CASSETSLTQYF. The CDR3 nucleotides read TGTGCCAGCAGTGAGACTAGCCTTACGCAGTATTTT.

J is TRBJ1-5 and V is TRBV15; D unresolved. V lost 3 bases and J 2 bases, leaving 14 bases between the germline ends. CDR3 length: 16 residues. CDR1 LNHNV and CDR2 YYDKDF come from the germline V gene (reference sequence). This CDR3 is CATSSGSDQGNQPQHF. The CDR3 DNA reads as TGTGCCACCAGCAGTGGGTCGGATCAGGGCAATCAGCCCCAGCATTTT.

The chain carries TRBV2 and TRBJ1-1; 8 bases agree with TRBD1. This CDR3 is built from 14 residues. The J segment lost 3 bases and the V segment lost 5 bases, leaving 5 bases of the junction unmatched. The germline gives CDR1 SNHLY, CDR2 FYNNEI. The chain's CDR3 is CASSLDRGHTEAFF. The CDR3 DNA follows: TGTGCCAGCAGTTTAGACAGGGGTCACACTGAAGCTTTCTTT.

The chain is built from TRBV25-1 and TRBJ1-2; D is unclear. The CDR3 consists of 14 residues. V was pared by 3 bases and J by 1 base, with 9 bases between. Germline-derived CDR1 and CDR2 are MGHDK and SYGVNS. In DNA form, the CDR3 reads TGTGCCAGCAGTGAGGGGTTGGGTAACTATGGCTACACCTTC. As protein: CASSEGLGNYGYTF.

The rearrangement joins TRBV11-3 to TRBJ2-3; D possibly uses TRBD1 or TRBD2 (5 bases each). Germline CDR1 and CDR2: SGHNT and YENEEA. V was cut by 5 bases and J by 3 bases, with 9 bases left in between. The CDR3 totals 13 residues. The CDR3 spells CASSGDGTDTQYF. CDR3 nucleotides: TGTGCCAGCAGCGGGGACGGGACAGATACGCAGTATTTT.

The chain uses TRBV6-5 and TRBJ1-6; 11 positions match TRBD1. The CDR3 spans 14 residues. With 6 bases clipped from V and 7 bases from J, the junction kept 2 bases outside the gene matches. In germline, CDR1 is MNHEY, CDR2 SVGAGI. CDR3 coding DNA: TGTGCCAGCAGGGGGACAGGGGGAAATTCACCCCTCCACTTT. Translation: CASRGTGGNSPLHF.

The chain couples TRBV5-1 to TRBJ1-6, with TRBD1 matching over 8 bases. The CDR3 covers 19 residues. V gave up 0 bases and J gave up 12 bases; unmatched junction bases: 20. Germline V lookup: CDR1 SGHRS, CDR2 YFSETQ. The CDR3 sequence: CASSLDARDRRGAVLPLHF. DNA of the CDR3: TGCGCCAGCAGCTTGGACGCACGGGACAGGAGAGGGGCCGTATTACCCCTCCACTTT.

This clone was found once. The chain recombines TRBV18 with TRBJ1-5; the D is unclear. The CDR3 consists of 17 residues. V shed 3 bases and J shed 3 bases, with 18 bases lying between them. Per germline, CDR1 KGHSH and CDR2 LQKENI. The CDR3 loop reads CASSPSSPGLNNQPQHF. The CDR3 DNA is TGTGCCAGCTCACCTAGCAGTCCGGGTTTAAACAATCAGCCCCAGCATTTT.

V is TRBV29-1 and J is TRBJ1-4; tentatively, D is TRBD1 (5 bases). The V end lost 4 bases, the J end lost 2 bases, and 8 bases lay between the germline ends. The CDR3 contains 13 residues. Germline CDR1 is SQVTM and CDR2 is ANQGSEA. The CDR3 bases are TGCAGCGTTGTCCAGGGTACTAATGAAAAACTGTTTTTT. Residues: CSVVQGTNEKLFF. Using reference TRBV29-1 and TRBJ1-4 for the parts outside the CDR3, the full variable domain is SAVISQKPSRDICQRGTSLTIQCQVDSQVTMMFWYRQQPGQSLTLIATANQGSEATYESGFVIDKFPISRPNLTFSTLTVSNMSPEDSSIYLCSVVQGTNEKLFFGSGTQLSVL.

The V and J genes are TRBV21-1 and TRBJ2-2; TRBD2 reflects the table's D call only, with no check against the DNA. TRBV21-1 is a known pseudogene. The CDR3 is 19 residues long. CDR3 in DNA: TGTGCCAGCAGCAAAGAGCGTCCGGGACTGAGGTCGAACACCGGGGAGCTGTTTTTT. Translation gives CASSKERPGLRSNTGELFF.

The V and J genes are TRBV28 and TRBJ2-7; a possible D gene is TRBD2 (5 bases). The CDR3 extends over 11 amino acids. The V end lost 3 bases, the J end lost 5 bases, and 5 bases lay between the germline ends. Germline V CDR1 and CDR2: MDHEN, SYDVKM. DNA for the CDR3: TGTGCCAGCAGTTTGCGGGACGAGCAGTACTTC. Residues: CASSLRDEQYF.

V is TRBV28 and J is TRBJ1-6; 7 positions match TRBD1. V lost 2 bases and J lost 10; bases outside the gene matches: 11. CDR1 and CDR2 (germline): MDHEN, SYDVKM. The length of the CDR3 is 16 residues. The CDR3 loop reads CASSLALGQGGSPLHF. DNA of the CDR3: TGTGCCAGCAGTTTAGCTCTGGGGCAGGGGGGCTCACCCCTCCACTTT.

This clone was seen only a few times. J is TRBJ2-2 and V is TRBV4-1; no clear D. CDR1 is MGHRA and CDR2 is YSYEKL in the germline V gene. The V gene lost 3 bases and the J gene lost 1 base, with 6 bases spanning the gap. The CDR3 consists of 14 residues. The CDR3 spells CASSQAGNTGELFF. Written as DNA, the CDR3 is TGCGCCAGCAGCCAGGCAGGGAACACCGGGGAGCTGTTTTTT.

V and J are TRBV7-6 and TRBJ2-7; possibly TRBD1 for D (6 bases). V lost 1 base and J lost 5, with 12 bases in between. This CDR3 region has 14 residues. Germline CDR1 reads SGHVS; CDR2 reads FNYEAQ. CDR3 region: CASSLGLDSHEQYF. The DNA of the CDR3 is TGTGCCAGCAGCTTAGGACTGGACAGTCACGAGCAGTACTTC.

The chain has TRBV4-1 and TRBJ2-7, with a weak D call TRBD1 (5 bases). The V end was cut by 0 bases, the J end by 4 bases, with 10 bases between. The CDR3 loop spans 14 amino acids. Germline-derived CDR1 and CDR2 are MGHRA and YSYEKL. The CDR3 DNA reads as TGCGCCAGCAGCCAAGATAGACAGCGATACGAGCAGTACTTC. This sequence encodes CASSQDRQRYEQYF.

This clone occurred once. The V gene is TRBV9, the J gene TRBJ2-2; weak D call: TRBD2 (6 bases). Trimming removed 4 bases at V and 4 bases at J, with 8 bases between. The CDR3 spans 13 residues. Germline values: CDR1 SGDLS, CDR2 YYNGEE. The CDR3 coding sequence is TGTGCCAGCAGCCACGGGGGCACCGGGGAGCTGTTTTTT. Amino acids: CASSHGGTGELFF.